Listed here is a single TCR beta chain. Its cognate antigen is unknown. Clones were sequenced by immunoSEQ multiplex PCR, and TCRdb holds only the in-frame ones, with some missing. The table shows about 68,000 clones, with 75% to 95% occurring only once. The entry originates in a study of OX40 agonist ivuxolimab in advanced cancers. Study findings and constraints: Certain nonresponders additionally had low normalized T-cell clonal expansion.

Germline V lookup: CDR1 LNHDA, CDR2 SQIVND (reference sequence). The length of the CDR3 is 13 residues. Trimming pared 1 base from V and 0 bases from J, leaving 3 bases between. This receptor was taken from an adult with an advanced solid tumor such as melanoma, head and neck, liver or kidney cancer. Sequenced here: CD4+ or CD8+ T cells sorted from blood, sampled in a trial of the OX40 agonist ivuxolimab. The V gene is TRBV19, the J gene TRBJ1-1, with D hard to call. The CDR3 here is CASSIGMNTEAFF. As DNA, the CDR3 is TGTGCCAGTAGTATAGGTATGAACACTGAAGCTTTCTTT.